This T cell receptor (beta chain) was profiled in a study of early T cells in non-severe SARS-CoV-2 infection. At the level of the study: Alpha and beta chains were unpaired, from unsorted whole-blood bulk RNA.

One entry per CDR3 protein results from TCRdb running MiXCR on the 5' RACE reads. The repertoire holds tens of thousands of distinct CDR3 sequences, with about 5% as singletons. Between the trimmed V and J ends, which lost 0 bases and 3 bases, there was a span of 8 bases. CDR3 length: 14 amino acids. The germline gives CDR1 SGHTA, CDR2 FQGTGA. This clonotype was counted at least ten times. J is TRBJ1-1 and V is TRBV7-3; D unresolved. The TCR comes from an adult who was a healthcare worker with PCR-confirmed SARS-CoV-2 infection or an uninfected control (not recorded which). Sequenced: whole blood. Here the CDR3 DNA reads TGTGCCAGCAGCTTAACGGTCGGAGACACTGAAGCTTTCTTT. This codes for CASSLTVGDTEAFF.